This T cell receptor (beta chain) was obtained from a study of T cell clonotyping in hematopoietic cell transplantation. The protocol was immunoSEQ multiplex PCR, while the TCRdb copy is restricted to in-frame clones and leaves out a portion. The data show tens of thousands of clones, 85% to 95% seen once. This CDR3 spans 15 amino acids. The germline V and J ends were trimmed by 5 bases and 1 base, with 15 bases remaining between them. Germline lookup yields CDR1 SGDLS and CDR2 YYNGEE. Input material: peripheral blood mononuclear cells. This TCR was sampled from a woman aged 50 to 60 in good health. Some clones in this sample may be carry-over from other donors' samples. The V gene is TRBV9, the J gene TRBJ1-1; D may be TRBD1 (5 bases). The CDR3 spells CASSYLPGRNTEAFF. CDR3 nucleotides: TGTGCCAGCAGTTATCTACCGGGACGGAACACTGAAGCTTTCTTT. The full variable domain, its missing parts supplied by reference TRBV9 and TRBJ1-1, is DSGVTQTPKHLITATGQRVTLRCSPRSGDLSVYWYQQSLDQGLQFLIQYYNGEERAKGNILERFSAQQFPDLHSELNLSSLELGDSALYFCASSYLPGRNTEAFFGQGTRLTVV.